Given below is one T cell receptor beta chain in context. The antigen is undetermined. Clinical symptoms, serum thyroxine, TRAb, thyroid ultrasound and orbital computed tomography informed diagnoses. RNA transcripts were the template for amplifying TCR beta CDR3 regions. The TCR CDR3 first-round RT-PCR relied on the HTBI primer set. From the multiplex PCR reads, TCRdb called clonotypes with MiXCR, one entry per CDR3 protein. The data show hundreds of thousands of distinct CDR3 sequences, with 14% seen just once and 5.8% held by the top ten. This sample stems from a study of T cells in Graves' hyperthyroidism and ophthalmopathy. Findings and caveats of the study: Most thyroid clonotypes that were expanded above 0.001 also turned up in blood. Ophthalmopathy was distinguished from stable hyperthyroidism by 13 V-J signatures.

The germline CDR1 and CDR2 sequences are MGHRA and YSYEKL. The CDR3 runs 15 residues. V lost 2 bases, J lost 2 bases, and 12 bases lay in between. The sequenced sample consisted of blood. The source is a woman aged 25-40 years with Graves' hyperthyroidism that later progressed to Graves' ophthalmopathy. The gene calls are TRBV4-1 and TRBJ1-2; D is unclear. The CDR3, as DNA: TGCGCCAGCAGCCAACTCTTTGACCGAAACTATGGCTACACCTTC. It translates to CASSQLFDRNYGYTF.